Each of the 20 T cell receptor beta chains below was sequenced from the same sample in a study of blood T cell repertoires in COVID-19. Sequencing used immunoSEQ multiplex PCR; TCRdb keeps in-frame clones, though not all of them. The sample carries tens of thousands of clones, 80% to 90% recorded once. The sequenced sample consisted of peripheral blood. The source is a human donor in a cohort sampled during active COVID-19. The donor label of this sample is uncertain.

The J gene is TRBJ2-3, the V gene TRBV11-2, with a tentative D call TRBD2 (6 bases). Per the germline V gene, CDR1 is SGHAT and CDR2 is FQNNGV. This CDR3 is built from 14 residues. Trimming shortened V by 5 bases and J by 8 bases, and 17 bases separated the two germline ends. CDR3 nucleotide sequence: TGTGCCAGCAGCCCCCCCGGGGCTAGCGCTACGCAGTATTTT. Protein: CASSPPGASATQYF.

Comment on this clone: One end of the junction does not line up with germline, which may come from a read error. This chain joins TRBV7-7 and TRBJ1-2; D gene unclear. This CDR3 is 15 amino acids long. Germline CDR1 and CDR2: SSHAT and FNYEAQ (reference sequence). In nucleotides, the CDR3 is TGTGCTAGCAGCTTAGTCGCGGGTTCTAACTATGGCTACACCTTC. It codes for CASSLVAGSNYGYTF.

V and J are TRBV9 and TRBJ1-1, with D perhaps matching TRBD1 (5 bases). Trimming left V 0 bases short and J 6 bases short, with 15 bases between. The length of the CDR3 is 15 residues. Germline loops: CDR1 SGDLS, CDR2 YYNGEE. The CDR3 coding sequence is TGTGCCAGCAGCGTAGCTTCAGGGTTAACGGCTGAAGCTTTCTTT. Translation gives CASSVASGLTAEAFF. Together with reference TRBV9 and TRBJ1-1, the CDR3 gives the full variable domain: DSGVTQTPKHLITATGQRVTLRCSPRSGDLSVYWYQQSLDQGLQFLIQYYNGEERAKGNILERFSAQQFPDLHSELNLSSLELGDSALYFCASSVASGLTAEAFFGQGTRLTVV.

The chain recombines TRBV6-5 with TRBJ1-2; weak D call: TRBD1 (5 bases). Germline values: CDR1 MNHEY, CDR2 SVGAGI. Trimming removed 6 bases from V and 7 bases from J, with 15 bases in between. The CDR3 loop spans 13 amino acids. DNA for the CDR3: TGTGCCAGCAGCAATTTCCAGGGCTCTGGCTACACCTTC. Encoded protein: CASSNFQGSGYTF.

The gene calls are TRBV6-1 and TRBJ2-4, with 8 bases identical to TRBD1. Germline V CDR1 and CDR2: MNHNS, SASEGT. The CDR3 sequence is 15 residues long. Trimming cost V 1 base and J 1 base; bases outside gene matches: 0. This chain's CDR3 is CASSEGTGAKNIQYF. In DNA form, the CDR3 reads TGTGCCAGCAGTGAAGGGACAGGGGCCAAAAACATTCAGTACTTC.

This clone was seen just once. The chain combines TRBV11-2 with TRBJ2-1; 12 bases fit TRBD2. The V gene end was trimmed by 5 bases and the J gene end by 7 bases; junction bases not matched to a gene: 9. The CDR3 has 16 residues. Germline values: CDR1 SGHAT, CDR2 FQNNGV. The CDR3 DNA follows: TGTGCCAGCAGCGCCTCTAGCGGGGGGGCCTGGAATGAGCAGTTCTTC. This translates into CASSASSGGAWNEQFF.

The chain uses TRBV2 and TRBJ2-4, with a weak D call TRBD2 (5 bases). CDR1 and CDR2 from the germline V gene are SNHLY and FYNNEI. CDR3 length: 13 amino acids. V dropped 6 bases and J dropped 3 bases, with 9 bases sitting between them. Written as DNA, the CDR3 is TGTGCCAGCAGGGAGGACGGCAAAAACATTCAGTACTTC. This translates into CASREDGKNIQYF.

V is TRBV7-2 and J is TRBJ2-2; the D is unclear. There are 15 residues in the CDR3. In germline, CDR1 is SGHTA, CDR2 FQGNSA. The V end was cut by 1 base, the J end by 0 bases, with 6 bases between. CDR3 loop: CASSLGQANTGELFF. The CDR3 nucleotides are TGTGCCAGCAGCTTAGGGCAGGCGAACACCGGGGAGCTGTTTTTT.

The chain carries TRBV5-3 and TRBJ2-3, with 8 bases lining up with TRBD1. TRBV5-3 is annotated as an ORF whose role is uncertain. This CDR3 spans 16 amino acids. After removal of 4 bases from V and 2 bases from J, the junction contained 9 bases not matched to a gene. CDR3 region: CARSATGDPTTDTQYF. The CDR3 DNA is TGTGCCAGAAGCGCGACAGGGGACCCTACCACAGATACGCAGTATTTT.

The chain links TRBV19 to TRBJ1-5; D gene uncertain. CDR3 length equals 14 residues. V lost 0 bases and J 4 bases, leaving 7 bases between the germline ends. CDR1 and CDR2 from the germline V gene are LNHDA and SQIVND (reference sequence). The CDR3, as DNA: TGTGCCAGTAGTATAGAGGGCGAAAATCAGCCCCAGCATTTT. Translating it yields CASSIEGENQPQHF.

The chain has TRBV7-9 and TRBJ2-7, with a weak D call TRBD1 (6 bases). The CDR3 covers 13 residues. Trimming pared 4 bases from V and 2 bases from J, leaving 9 bases between. Germline values: CDR1 SEHNR, CDR2 FQNEAQ (reference sequence). The CDR3, as DNA: TGTGCCAGCAGCTCTCGGGACACCTACGAGCAGTACTTC. It encodes CASSSRDTYEQYF.

V gene TRBV19 combines with J gene TRBJ1-6; no reliable D call. CDR1 and CDR2 from the germline V gene are LNHDA and SQIVND (reference sequence). This CDR3 is 14 amino acids long. V lost 2 bases and J lost 7, with 9 bases in between. This CDR3 reads CASSISGRNSPLHF. CDR3 sequence (DNA): TGTGCCAGTAGTATAAGCGGCAGAAATTCACCCCTCCACTTT. Complete variable domain (other parts from reference TRBV19 and TRBJ1-6): DGGITQSPKYLFRKEGQNVTLSCEQNLNHDAMYWYRQDPGQGLRLIYYSQIVNDFQKGDIAEGYSVSREKKESFPLTVTSAQKNPTAFYLCASSISGRNSPLHFGNGTRLTVT.

The chain employs TRBV5-1 and TRBJ2-1, with 16 positions matching TRBD2. CDR3 length equals 18 residues. V was clipped by 4 bases and J by 1 base; unmatched bases: 5. Germline values: CDR1 SGHRS, CDR2 YFSETQ. In nucleotides, the CDR3 is TGCGCCAGCAGCGAGGGACTAGCGGGGGGGCGGTCCTACAATGAGCAGTTCTTC. Protein sequence: CASSEGLAGGRSYNEQFF.

A few counts support this clone. The CDR3 sequence: CASTLGQGGTEAFF. In DNA, the CDR3 is TGTGCCAGCACTCTTGGACAGGGCGGCACTGAAGCTTTCTTT. The rearrangement links TRBV9 to TRBJ1-1; 8 bases are a match to TRBD1. The germline gives CDR1 SGDLS, CDR2 YYNGEE. The CDR3 extends over 14 amino acids. V shed 6 bases, J shed 4 bases, and the junction held 8 bases outside the gene matches.

V usage is TRBV6-5 and J usage is TRBJ2-3, with D tentatively TRBD2 (6 bases). The CDR3 consists of 15 residues. Trimming pared 2 bases from V and 0 bases from J, leaving 9 bases between. Germline assignment: CDR1 MNHEY and CDR2 SVGAGI. The DNA of the CDR3 is TGTGCCAGCAGTTACCGGGGGTCCAGCACAGATACGCAGTATTTT. Protein sequence: CASSYRGSSTDTQYF.

The rearrangement joins TRBV9 to TRBJ1-1, with D unresolved. Germline V gene lookup returns CDR1 SGDLS and CDR2 YYNGEE. The CDR3 has 13 residues. V was clipped by 7 bases and J by 1 base, with 11 bases between them. This chain's CDR3 is CASAPTGNTEAFF. CDR3 coding DNA: TGTGCCAGCGCCCCCACGGGGAACACTGAAGCTTTCTTT.

The rearrangement uses TRBV7-3 and TRBJ2-3; 7 nucleotides line up with TRBD2. CDR3 size: 14 residues. The germline gives CDR1 SGHTA, CDR2 FQGTGA. V shed 5 bases, J shed 5 bases, and the junction held 7 bases outside the gene matches. The CDR3 region has the DNA TGTGCCAGCAGCCCAACGGGGAGGGGAGATACGCAGTATTTT. Translating gives CASSPTGRGDTQYF.

This sequence joins TRBV9 and TRBJ2-7; maybe TRBD1 (5 bases). V lost 4 bases and J lost 1, with 15 bases in between. The CDR3 has 15 residues. The germline V gene has CDR1 SGDLS and CDR2 YYNGEE. CDR3: CASSLYPQGSYEQYF. The CDR3 region has the DNA TGTGCCAGCAGCCTATACCCCCAGGGTTCCTACGAGCAGTACTTC.

The table lists this clone with a few counts. The chain joins TRBV10-1 to TRBJ1-5, with 10 bases identical to TRBD1. Trimming removed 8 bases from V and 0 bases from J; junction bases left unmatched: 10. Germline CDR1 and CDR2: WNHNN and SYGVQD (reference sequence). The CDR3 has 17 amino acids. CDR3 region: CASGRDRGRVSNQPQHF. DNA of the CDR3: TGCGCCAGCGGCCGGGACAGGGGAAGAGTTAGCAATCAGCCCCAGCATTTT.

This chain uses TRBV5-8 with TRBJ1-5; D is ambiguous. Germline V gene data show CDR1 as SGHTS and CDR2 as YDEGEE. V lost 2 bases and J 2 bases, leaving 8 bases between the germline ends. The CDR3 has 14 residues. As DNA, the CDR3 is TGTGCCAGCAGCTTCGGGGTCGGCAATCAGCCCCAGCATTTT. Translation: CASSFGVGNQPQHF.